This T cell receptor beta chain was obtained from a study of beta chain features in type 1 diabetes. Study-wide results and caveats: For Type 1 diabetes patients, all four CD4+ subsets carried TCRB CDR3s that were moderately but significantly shorter.

Sorted populations all had greater than 95% purity. Comment on this clone: Its antigen is undetermined.

The authors reverse transcribed all of the isolated RNA, so sequencing captured expressed TCRB transcripts. TCRdb's copy holds only in-frame clones and misses some; the assay was immunoSEQ multiplex PCR. The sample has hundreds of thousands of clones; 13% are singletons. Specimen: naive CD4+ T cells from blood. The clonotype originates from a man between 18 and 29 years old with type 1 diabetes.

The CDR3 bases are TGTGCGGTTAAAGACCTGGCTAGCACAGATACGCAGTATTTT. Its translation: CAVKDLASTDTQYF. The gene calls are TRBV7-8 and TRBJ2-3; D remains unclear. CDR1 is SGHVS and CDR2 is FQNEAQ in the germline V gene. The CDR3 has 14 amino acids.